This paragraph covers one T cell receptor beta chain sequence. This clone was detected only once. Its antigen remains undetermined. No much larger clone is present one base from it, and per-base qualities are unavailable. CDR1 and CDR2 are read off the germline V gene (reference sequence) as LNHDA and SQIVND. Trimming takes 5 bases off V and 4 bases off J; junction bases not matched to a gene: 8. The CDR3 runs 16 residues from the cysteine to the phenylalanine. The only DNA kept is the CDR3, 48 bases in frame from the first base. This sample is part of a study of blood T cell repertoires in COVID-19 (dated by TCRdb to about 2020). Describing the broader study: Samples covering the acute and convalescent phases of COVID-19 were provided by collaborators in the United States, Italy and Spain. The material from the prospective study consisted of cDNA or gDNA derived from T cells, B-cell-depleted T cells, or PBMCs. Subjects who had been exposed to COVID-19, were actively infected with it, or had recovered from it provided the deeply sampled blood TCRbeta repertoires that made up the dataset. The repertoires were released in a freely available public database intended as a resource for research on the immune response to SARS-CoV-2. The samples were drawn from the first 160 participants of the ongoing ImmuneRACE study and from 1,254 subjects provided by 6 global collaborators. A de-identified subject ID, COVID-19 status, age in years and sex were almost always included in the sample metadata. Where available, HLA class I and class II types were obtained from metadata supplied by the sample provider rather than from assay-based typing.

TCRbeta CDR3 regions were amplified from genomic DNA using the immunoSEQ Assay, a bias-controlled multiplex PCR. As for the authors' bioinformatics: The number of nucleated cells in each sample was estimated from the amplification of reference gene primers within the assay. To quantify the absolute abundance of each unique TCRbeta CDR3 rearrangement, sequence reads were collapsed and filtered. Productive Simpson clonality was computed per sample as the square root of Simpson's diversity index over productive rearrangements. TCRdb's version of the immuneACCESS table is confined to in-frame rearrangements and falls short of the full clone set. An unresolved V gene accounts for under half of the shortfall where checked; the remainder is of unknown origin. V and J calls and clone size are those listed in that table; D and trimming were worked out from the DNA. This sample has roughly 90,000 clones in its table, and approximately 81% of those were observed once. The ten top clones hold about two fifths of the sample.

Here is what the overall study found, with its caveats: How much clinical and demographic metadata was included differed by source and by participant, and the metadata was provided uncurated.

The collaborating institutions used their own protocols to collect whole blood in K2EDTA tubes. For TCRbeta analysis, collaborators shipped samples in one of three forms: frozen whole blood, isolated PBMCs, or DNA extracted from either of those sample types. The chain is encoded by TRBV19 joined to TRBJ1-2, and 12 bases in between align with TRBD1. Input material: peripheral blood. The TCR originated in a man older than 75 with acute or convalescent COVID-19. The sequence in DNA is TGTGCCAGTAGTGCTAGCGGGACAGGGGGCGGCTATGGCTACACCTTC. This codes for CASSASGTGGGYGYTF.